The present TCR beta chain was sequenced within a study of shared clonotypes between healthy human individuals. The overall study: A donor's plate count was three for CD4 naive and three for CD4 memory; CD8 naive had two and CD8 memory one.

Method: immunoSEQ multiplex PCR; TCRdb's copy keeps in-frame clones and lacks some. In the table there are about 380,000 clones, 96% of which are singletons. Germline CDR1 is SQVTM and CDR2 is ANQGSEA. The V segment lost 5 bases and the J segment 1 base; nucleotides outside the gene matches: 3. The CDR3 runs 15 residues. The chain carries TRBV29-1 and TRBJ2-6, with 9 bases identical to TRBD2. This TCR came from a man aged 25 to 40 in good health. Sequenced sample: memory CD8+ T cells sorted from blood. The subset: CD45RO+ cells pooled with CCR7-negative TemRA cells. CDR3 region: CSVSGRFSGANVLTF. The DNA for the CDR3 is TGCAGCGTTAGCGGGAGGTTTTCTGGGGCCAACGTCCTGACTTTC.